These T cell receptor beta chains were read from a single sample in a study of vaccination and CD4 T cells after COVID-19. Their antigen targets remain unknown. TCRdb recomputed calls from the PCR reads with MiXCR, one row per CDR3 protein. The table records about 30,000 distinct CDR3 sequences, about 35% of them present only once. The starting material was CD4+ T cells from blood, cultured in vitro, obtained about 7 months after SARS-CoV-2 vaccination. The receptors here all came from a human donor who had recovered from COVID-19. CDR3s include the opening cysteine and the closing phenylalanine or tryptophan. The D gene is left open where the match is weak. Expanded clones get a size class; other rows say once, few or many, or leave the size out.

j_gene | v_gene | d_gene | abundance | CDR3aa | CDR3nt
TRBJ2-1 | TRBV11-2 | TRBD2 | NA | CASSLGGLAGVNEQFF | TGTGCCAGCAGCTTAGGTGGACTAGCGGGAGTCAATGAGCAGTTCTTC
TRBJ2-2 | TRBV20-1 | TRBD2 | few | CSARGGGLALTGELFF | TGCAGTGCTAGAGGGGGTGGACTAGCGTTGACCGGGGAGCTGTTTTTT
TRBJ1-5 | TRBV20-1 | NA | NA | CSAPTEINQPQHF | TGCAGTGCTCCTACAGAGATCAATCAGCCCCAGCATTTT
TRBJ1-5 | TRBV7-3 | NA | NA | CASSPDHNQPQHF | TGTGCCAGCAGCCCAGACCATAATCAGCCCCAGCATTTT
TRBJ1-6 | TRBV28 | NA | medium-sized | CASSLQGTYNSPLHF | TGTGCCAGCAGTCTACAGGGAACCTATAATTCACCCCTCCACTTT
TRBJ2-5 | TRBV7-9 | TRBD1 | NA | CASSFSTGGYQETQYF | TGTGCCAGCAGCTTTTCGACAGGGGGGTACCAAGAGACCCAGTACTTC
TRBJ2-7 | TRBV6-5 | TRBD2 | NA | CASSYGLAGGSRRNEQYF | TGTGCCAGCAGTTACGGGCTAGCGGGAGGTAGTCGGAGGAACGAGCAGTACTTC
TRBJ1-1 | TRBV20-1 | NA | few | CSARDGLIIAEAFF | TGCAGTGCTAGAGATGGCCTGATAATAGCTGAAGCTTTCTTT
TRBJ1-1 | TRBV7-8 | NA | few | CASSSSGAWGTEAFF | TGTGCCAGCAGCTCTTCAGGGGCCTGGGGCACTGAAGCTTTCTTT
TRBJ2-2 | TRBV20-1 | NA | NA | CALFGPVNTGELFF | TGCGCCTTGTTCGGGCCTGTGAACACCGGGGAGCTGTTTTTT